These T cell receptor beta chains were read from a single sample in a study of blood T cells in healthy people across ages. A single record per CDR3 protein comes from TCRdb applying MiXCR to the 5' RACE reads. The table lists roughly 680,000 distinct CDR3 sequences, roughly 21% of them singletons, with roughly 3.4% in the top ten. The sample comprised blood. These receptor sequences come from a man between 70 and 80 years old in good health. Each CDR3 is given with its conserved first and last residue. Fields, in order: V gene, clone size, D gene, J gene, CDR3 DNA, CDR3 protein. D genes are given only for firm matches. Clone size is shown for a subset of rows, as once, few, many or a class of expanded clone.

V gene: TRBV15
clone size: few
D gene: -
J gene: TRBJ2-1
CDR3 DNA: TGTGCCACCAGCAGAGATCCAGGGTACAATGAGCAGTTCTTC
CDR3 protein: CATSRDPGYNEQFF

V gene: TRBV20-1
clone size: few
D gene: TRBD2
J gene: TRBJ2-7
CDR3 DNA: TGCAGTGCTAGTCCCGGGACTAGCGGGAGGGGCAGCCGGTTTTTCGAGCAGTACTTC
CDR3 protein: CSASPGTSGRGSRFFEQYF

V gene: TRBV20-1
clone size: -
D gene: -
J gene: TRBJ2-1
CDR3 DNA: TGCAGTGCGCGGACAGACTACAATGAGCAGTTCTTC
CDR3 protein: CSARTDYNEQFF

V gene: TRBV11-2
clone size: -
D gene: TRBD1
J gene: TRBJ2-2
CDR3 DNA: TGTGCCAGCACCCTACGGACAGGGTCCGGGGAGCTGTTTTTT
CDR3 protein: CASTLRTGSGELFF

V gene: TRBV7-7
clone size: -
D gene: TRBD2
J gene: TRBJ2-5
CDR3 DNA: TGTGCTAGCAGCTCCCGGGACTACCCACAAGAGACCCAGTACTTC
CDR3 protein: CASSSRDYPQETQYF

V gene: TRBV12-3/TRBV12-4
clone size: -
D gene: -
J gene: TRBJ2-3
CDR3 DNA: TGTGCCAGCAGTTTGCCTAGCGCCACGGGAGATACGCAGTATTTT
CDR3 protein: CASSLPSATGDTQYF

V gene: TRBV27
clone size: few
D gene: TRBD1
J gene: TRBJ2-5
CDR3 DNA: TGTGCCAGCAGTGCCGACAGGGGGGAGGAGACCCAGTACTTC
CDR3 protein: CASSADRGEETQYF

V gene: TRBV20-1
clone size: -
D gene: TRBD2
J gene: TRBJ2-1
CDR3 DNA: TGCAGTGCTAGAAAACCGGGAGGGAACAATGAGCAGTTCTTC
CDR3 protein: CSARKPGGNNEQFF

V gene: TRBV18
clone size: few
D gene: TRBD1
J gene: TRBJ2-7
CDR3 DNA: TGTGCCAGCTCACCATTTTCCCCCGGGACAGGGGGATACGAGCAGTACTTC
CDR3 protein: CASSPFSPGTGGYEQYF

V gene: TRBV28
clone size: many
D gene: -
J gene: TRBJ2-4
CDR3 DNA: TGTGCCAGCAGCTCGAAGACAGCACTAGCCAAAAACATTCAGTACTTC
CDR3 protein: CASSSKTALAKNIQYF

V gene: TRBV3-1
clone size: -
D gene: -
J gene: TRBJ2-3
CDR3 DNA: TGTGCCAGCAGCCAAAGGGACTTGAGCACAGATACGCAGTATTTT
CDR3 protein: CASSQRDLSTDTQYF

V gene: TRBV6-5
clone size: -
D gene: TRBD2
J gene: TRBJ2-1
CDR3 DNA: TGTGCCAGCAGCCCTCTTGGTGCACTAGCGGCGTACAATGAGCAGTTCTTC
CDR3 protein: CASSPLGALAAYNEQFF

V gene: TRBV7-2
clone size: -
D gene: -
J gene: TRBJ1-2
CDR3 DNA: TGTGCCAGCAGTCCAGAAGGGTTCATCGGCTACACCTTC
CDR3 protein: CASSPEGFIGYTF

V gene: TRBV3-1
clone size: -
D gene: -
J gene: TRBJ2-5
CDR3 DNA: TGTGCCAGCAGCCAAGGCGGACAATGGACCCAGTACTTC
CDR3 protein: CASSQGGQWTQYF

V gene: TRBV2
clone size: few
D gene: -
J gene: TRBJ2-7
CDR3 DNA: TGTGCCAGCCTTGGGGGAGGCTACGAGCAGTACTTC
CDR3 protein: CASLGGGYEQYF

V gene: TRBV14
clone size: -
D gene: -
J gene: TRBJ2-7
CDR3 DNA: TGTGCCAGCAGCCAGGGCCGACAGTTCTACGAGCAGTACTTC
CDR3 protein: CASSQGRQFYEQYF

V gene: TRBV28
clone size: few
D gene: TRBD2
J gene: TRBJ2-1
CDR3 DNA: TGTGCCAGCACCACGCCGGGACTAGCGGATGAGCAGTTCTTC
CDR3 protein: CASTTPGLADEQFF

V gene: TRBV9
clone size: many
D gene: -
J gene: TRBJ2-1
CDR3 DNA: TGTGCCAGCAGCGTTGCGTCTAGCGACTACAATGAGCAGTTCTTC
CDR3 protein: CASSVASSDYNEQFF

V gene: TRBV6-2/TRBV6-3
clone size: -
D gene: TRBD2
J gene: TRBJ2-5
CDR3 DNA: TGTGCCAGCAGTTCTGCGGGAGGGCCTAAGACCCAGTACTTC
CDR3 protein: CASSSAGGPKTQYF

V gene: TRBV18
clone size: -
D gene: TRBD2
J gene: TRBJ2-1
CDR3 DNA: TGTGCCAGCTCACCTCCCGGGACTACCTTGGGCAATGAGCAGTTCTTC
CDR3 protein: CASSPPGTTLGNEQFF

V gene: TRBV6-1
clone size: -
D gene: TRBD1
J gene: TRBJ1-4
CDR3 DNA: TGTGCCAGCAGTGGGCGGACAGGGCGTAATAATGAAAAACTGTTTTTT
CDR3 protein: CASSGRTGRNNEKLFF

V gene: TRBV5-1
clone size: few
D gene: -
J gene: TRBJ2-1
CDR3 DNA: TGCGCCAGCAGCCTAGGGGGCGGGAGACCCTCCACTGAGCAGTTCTTC
CDR3 protein: CASSLGGGRPSTEQFF

V gene: TRBV10-2
clone size: -
D gene: TRBD2
J gene: TRBJ2-1
CDR3 DNA: TGCGCCAGCAGTGAGACTAGCGGGAGATTCGATGAGCAGTTCTTC
CDR3 protein: CASSETSGRFDEQFF

V gene: TRBV2
clone size: -
D gene: -
J gene: TRBJ2-3
CDR3 DNA: TGTGCCAGTAGTAGCGAGCATACGCAGTATTTT
CDR3 protein: CASSSEHTQYF

V gene: TRBV20-1
clone size: few
D gene: -
J gene: TRBJ1-1
CDR3 DNA: TGCAGGGGCGAGCAGTTGAACACTGAAGCTTTCTTT
CDR3 protein: CRGEQLNTEAFF

V gene: TRBV12-3/TRBV12-4
clone size: few
D gene: TRBD1
J gene: TRBJ2-4
CDR3 DNA: TGTGCCAGCACCCCGGACAGGTTAGGCAAAAACATTCAGTACTTC
CDR3 protein: CASTPDRLGKNIQYF

V gene: TRBV18
clone size: -
D gene: -
J gene: TRBJ2-7
CDR3 DNA: TGTGCCAGCTCTCCCAATGTAAAGTACGAGCAGTACTTC
CDR3 protein: CASSPNVKYEQYF

V gene: TRBV6-1
clone size: -
D gene: TRBD1
J gene: TRBJ2-7
CDR3 DNA: TGTGCCAGCAACCGGGACAGGGGGCCCTACGAGCAGTACTTC
CDR3 protein: CASNRDRGPYEQYF

V gene: TRBV2
clone size: few
D gene: -
J gene: TRBJ2-2
CDR3 DNA: TGTGCCAGCAGTGAAGAGGCGGTAAACACCGGGGAGCTGTTTTTT
CDR3 protein: CASSEEAVNTGELFF

V gene: TRBV5-1
clone size: -
D gene: -
J gene: TRBJ2-5
CDR3 DNA: TGCGCCAGCAGCGCCGAACCCCGCGAGACCCAGTACTTC
CDR3 protein: CASSAEPRETQYF

V gene: TRBV7-8
clone size: -
D gene: -
J gene: TRBJ2-3
CDR3 DNA: TGTGCCAGCAGCTTCCTTGGCGGCTCGTTGCCAGATACGCAGTATTTT
CDR3 protein: CASSFLGGSLPDTQYF

V gene: TRBV7-8
clone size: few
D gene: -
J gene: TRBJ2-3
CDR3 DNA: TGTGCCAGCAGCTGGGTACGGGGTGGAGGCACAGATACGCAGTATTTT
CDR3 protein: CASSWVRGGGTDTQYF

V gene: TRBV6-2/TRBV6-3
clone size: -
D gene: -
J gene: TRBJ2-2
CDR3 DNA: TGTGCCAGCAGTTTGGCCCTGAACACCGGGGAGCTACTTTTT
CDR3 protein: CASSLALNTGELLF

V gene: TRBV2
clone size: few
D gene: TRBD1
J gene: TRBJ1-4
CDR3 DNA: TGTGCCAGCAGCCTGACCTTCTCGCTCGGGACAGGGAGGGCTAATGAAAAACTGTTTTTT
CDR3 protein: CASSLTFSLGTGRANEKLFF

V gene: TRBV5-1
clone size: few
D gene: TRBD2
J gene: TRBJ2-1
CDR3 DNA: TGCGCCAGCAGCAAATCTACTAGCGGCCCCTACAATGAGCAGTTCTTC
CDR3 protein: CASSKSTSGPYNEQFF

V gene: TRBV5-1
clone size: -
D gene: TRBD1
J gene: TRBJ1-1
CDR3 DNA: TGCGCCAGCAGCGAGGGACAGGGGGTTCGGGCTTTCTTT
CDR3 protein: CASSEGQGVRAFF

V gene: TRBV6-1
clone size: -
D gene: -
J gene: TRBJ2-5
CDR3 DNA: TGTGCCAGCAGTGCCGGGGGATCAATGTACCAAGAGACCCAGTACTTC
CDR3 protein: CASSAGGSMYQETQYF

V gene: TRBV2
clone size: -
D gene: -
J gene: TRBJ1-5
CDR3 DNA: TGTGCCAGCAGTGCAGAACCCAATCAGCCCCAGCATTTT
CDR3 protein: CASSAEPNQPQHF

V gene: TRBV15
clone size: -
D gene: -
J gene: TRBJ2-5
CDR3 DNA: TGTGCCACCAGCAGCGACACAGGCTTCCAAGAGACCCAGTACTTC
CDR3 protein: CATSSDTGFQETQYF

V gene: TRBV6-6
clone size: few
D gene: TRBD2
J gene: TRBJ2-7
CDR3 DNA: TGTGCCACCACACGGGGTAGCGGGAGCTTCGAGCAGTACTTC
CDR3 protein: CATTRGSGSFEQYF

V gene: TRBV5-1
clone size: many
D gene: TRBD1
J gene: TRBJ2-2
CDR3 DNA: TGCGCCAGCAGCTTCCCGGGACAGCGTAACACCGGGGAGCTGTTTTTT
CDR3 protein: CASSFPGQRNTGELFF

V gene: TRBV20-1
clone size: -
D gene: -
J gene: TRBJ1-1
CDR3 DNA: TGCAGTGCTGGACGAGGGGGTAGCACTGAAGCTTTCTTT
CDR3 protein: CSAGRGGSTEAFF

V gene: TRBV7-9
clone size: -
D gene: -
J gene: TRBJ2-7
CDR3 DNA: TGTGCCAGCAGCTTATTATCGGACAGCTACGAGCAGTACTTC
CDR3 protein: CASSLLSDSYEQYF

V gene: TRBV14
clone size: few
D gene: -
J gene: TRBJ2-1
CDR3 DNA: TGTGCCAGCAGCCAAGGTGTGGGCTCCTACAATGAGCAGTTCTTC
CDR3 protein: CASSQGVGSYNEQFF

V gene: TRBV19
clone size: -
D gene: TRBD2
J gene: TRBJ2-4
CDR3 DNA: TGTGCCAGTAGCGGACTAGCGGGAGCCAAAAACATTCAGTACTTC
CDR3 protein: CASSGLAGAKNIQYF

V gene: TRBV9
clone size: few
D gene: -
J gene: TRBJ1-1
CDR3 DNA: TGTGCCAGCAGCGTAGAGGGGGGGGTAGCTGCTGAAGCGTTCTTT
CDR3 protein: CASSVEGGVAAEAFF

V gene: TRBV6-1
clone size: -
D gene: -
J gene: TRBJ1-5
CDR3 DNA: TGTGCCAGCCAGGGGAACGCTATGCAACCCTATCAGCCCCAGCATTTT
CDR3 protein: CASQGNAMQPYQPQHF

V gene: TRBV20-1
clone size: many
D gene: TRBD2
J gene: TRBJ2-1
CDR3 DNA: TGCAGTGCTAGAACTAGCGGCTCCTACAATGAGCAGTTCTTC
CDR3 protein: CSARTSGSYNEQFF

V gene: TRBV2
clone size: few
D gene: -
J gene: TRBJ2-3
CDR3 DNA: TGTGCCAGCCTCGAGCGGTCGACTAGCACAGATACGCAGTATTTT
CDR3 protein: CASLERSTSTDTQYF

V gene: TRBV5-1
clone size: many
D gene: -
J gene: TRBJ2-7
CDR3 DNA: TGCGCCAGCAGCTTAGACAGTGAGTACGAGCAGTACTTC
CDR3 protein: CASSLDSEYEQYF

V gene: TRBV7-2
clone size: few
D gene: -
J gene: TRBJ2-3
CDR3 DNA: TGTGCCAGCAGCTCGACAGGACCAGATACGCAGTATTTT
CDR3 protein: CASSSTGPDTQYF

V gene: TRBV20-1
clone size: -
D gene: -
J gene: TRBJ2-7
CDR3 DNA: TGCAGTGCTAGACTGTCGTTCCACGAGCAGTACTTC
CDR3 protein: CSARLSFHEQYF

V gene: TRBV7-2
clone size: -
D gene: -
J gene: TRBJ2-3
CDR3 DNA: TGTGCCAGCAGCTCCTTAAGACTAGATGTAGATAGTACGCAGTATTTT
CDR3 protein: CASSSLRLDVDSTQYF